This T cell receptor beta chain was sequenced during a study of OX40 agonist ivuxolimab in advanced cancers. Overall study context: At about 81% male, the cohort had a mean age of approximately 60 years, ranging from about 20 to 90.

Sequencing used immunoSEQ multiplex PCR; TCRdb keeps in-frame clones, though not all of them. The sample yields 84,000 or so clones, approximately 90% seen once. This receptor was taken from an adult with an advanced solid tumor such as melanoma, head and neck, liver or kidney cancer. The sequenced sample was CD4+ or CD8+ T cells sorted from blood, obtained in a trial of the OX40 agonist ivuxolimab.

The CDR3 protein is CASSQEINTEAFF. In DNA form, the CDR3 reads TGTGCCAGCAGTCAGGAAATCAACACTGAAGCTTTCTTT. J is TRBJ1-1 and V is TRBV28; D is undetermined. CDR3 size: 13 residues. V was shortened by 5 bases and J by 2 bases, with 9 bases between the two germline ends. The germline gives CDR1 MDHEN, CDR2 SYDVKM.